This TCR beta chain was observed in a study of vaccination and CD4 T cells after COVID-19. About the study: It was a median around 93 days after diagnosis, with a range of 35 to 161, that post-COVID samples were drawn.

Broader study findings: Nearly all convalescent vaccine-specific clones, 304 of 307, recognized only SARS-CoV-2 spike.

As for treatment: roughly 10-day PBMC culture with coronavirus spike peptide pools or control peptides (ViraFEST assay). ViraFEST enlarged antigen-specific T cell populations with peptide pools and afterwards sequenced TCRs. On this clonotype itself: Its antigen is not known.

The Oncomine TCR Beta short-read assay was applied to DNA of cultured CD4+ T cells. Using its own MiXCR run on the PCR reads, TCRdb lists one record per CDR3 protein. Among some 11,000 distinct CDR3 sequences listed, under 35% were seen once. The sample here was CD4+ T cells from blood, cultured in vitro, taken before SARS-CoV-2 vaccination. The sequence derives from a human donor who received a COVID-19 vaccine.

Here the CDR3 reads CASSPQGVTQYF. In DNA form, the CDR3 reads TGTGCCAGCAGTCCGCAGGGTGTGACCCAGTACTTC. The rearrangement joins TRBV12-3 or TRBV12-4 to TRBJ2-5; perhaps TRBD1 as D (5 bases). The CDR3 has 12 residues. Trimming removed 5 bases from V and 7 bases from J, with 11 bases in between.